What follows is one T cell receptor beta chain and its context. Cells were frozen in aliquots of roughly 530,000, and one aliquot per fraction was sequenced. The data were taken from a study of coeliac disease. Profiling relied on immunoSEQ multiplex PCR, and the TCRdb table lists in-frame clones only, not all of them. This repertoire shows about 8,000 clones, less than 75% found once; its top ten account for around 10%. CDR1 and CDR2 (germline): ENHRY, SYGVKD. The CDR3 totals 14 residues. V lost 8 bases and J lost 1, with 14 bases in between. J is TRBJ1-1 and V is TRBV10-3, with D uncertain. Sequencing was carried out using intraepithelial lymphocytes from the gut. The sequence came from a woman aged 60-75 years with celiac disease. The DNA for the CDR3 is TGTGCCATCCGTCAACCAAGCAAGAACACTGAAGCTTTCTTT. Protein: CAIRQPSKNTEAFF.